Listed below are T cell receptor beta chains from one sample, sequenced in a study of radiotherapy plus CTLA-4 blockade in lung cancer. This table comes from immunoSEQ multiplex PCR, and its TCRdb copy is limited to in-frame clones, with some not included. This repertoire shows 51,000 or so clones, about 88% found once; its top ten account for less than 9%. Sequenced here: peripheral blood, sampled from a patient treated with radiotherapy plus ipilimumab. The receptors originated from a human donor with non-small cell lung cancer whose response to radiotherapy plus ipilimumab could not be evaluated. Both conserved end residues are part of each CDR3. D genes are given only for firm matches. Clone sizes are given selectively: once, few, many, or a class where the clone is expanded.

CDR3 DNA: TGTGCCAGCAGCCCTCAAGCTTTGAACACTGAAGCTTTCTTT; CDR3 protein: CASSPQALNTEAFF; CDR3 length: 14; D gene: NA; J gene: TRBJ1-1; clone size: NA; V gene: TRBV7-2
CDR3 DNA: TGCGCCAGCTCAACGGGACAGTCCTACAATGAGCAGTTCTTC; CDR3 protein: CASSTGQSYNEQFF; CDR3 length: 14; D gene: TRBD1; J gene: TRBJ2-1; clone size: NA; V gene: TRBV5-1
CDR3 DNA: TGTGCCAGCAGTGAGGGGGGAGGGGCTGCGTACGAGCAGTACTTC; CDR3 protein: CASSEGGGAAYEQYF; CDR3 length: 15; D gene: TRBD2; J gene: TRBJ2-7; clone size: NA; V gene: TRBV25-1
CDR3 DNA: TGTGCCAGCAGCGTGGGGGTCTCGGACAGTCTGTATGAGCAGTACTTC; CDR3 protein: CASSVGVSDSLYEQYF; CDR3 length: 16; D gene: NA; J gene: TRBJ2-7; clone size: NA; V gene: TRBV9
CDR3 DNA: TGTGCCAGCAGTGGGTTGACTAGTGGCTTGGACGAGCAGTACTTC; CDR3 protein: CASSGLTSGLDEQYF; CDR3 length: 15; D gene: NA; J gene: TRBJ2-7; clone size: NA; V gene: TRBV6-1
CDR3 DNA: TGTGCCAGCAGAACCGGGACAGGGACCTTCAGGGCCAACGTCCTGACTTTC; CDR3 protein: CASRTGTGTFRANVLTF; CDR3 length: 17; D gene: TRBD1; J gene: TRBJ2-6; clone size: NA; V gene: TRBV5-8
CDR3 DNA: TGTGCCAGCAGACCTGGGGGGAGCGTAGAGACCCAGTACTTC; CDR3 protein: CASRPGGSVETQYF; CDR3 length: 14; D gene: NA; J gene: TRBJ2-5; clone size: NA; V gene: TRBV7-2
CDR3 DNA: TGTGCCAGCAGCTTAGGTGCGGGGTACTCCTACGAGCAGTACTTC; CDR3 protein: CASSLGAGYSYEQYF; CDR3 length: 15; D gene: NA; J gene: TRBJ2-7; clone size: NA; V gene: TRBV7-9
CDR3 DNA: TGCGCCAGCAGCCCTCTTCCGGTGACAGGGGGCACAGATACGCAGTATTTT; CDR3 protein: CASSPLPVTGGTDTQYF; CDR3 length: 17; D gene: TRBD1; J gene: TRBJ2-3; clone size: NA; V gene: TRBV5-1
CDR3 DNA: TGTGCCAGCAGTCACGCCCCACTCGAATCCTACGAGCAGTACTTC; CDR3 protein: CASSHAPLESYEQYF; CDR3 length: 15; D gene: NA; J gene: TRBJ2-7; clone size: NA; V gene: TRBV27
CDR3 DNA: TGTGCCAGCAGCAGACAGGGGTACACTGGAAACACCATATATTTT; CDR3 protein: CASSRQGYTGNTIYF; CDR3 length: 15; D gene: TRBD1; J gene: TRBJ1-3; clone size: NA; V gene: TRBV7-9
CDR3 DNA: TGTGCCAGCAGCTTGGGCCCCGGACTAGTGGGCTACGAGCAGTACTTC; CDR3 protein: CASSLGPGLVGYEQYF; CDR3 length: 16; D gene: TRBD2; J gene: TRBJ2-7; clone size: once; V gene: TRBV11-2
CDR3 DNA: TGCGCCAGCAGCCAAGAGTGGGGGACATCGGGGCAGCCCCAGCATTTT; CDR3 protein: CASSQEWGTSGQPQHF; CDR3 length: 16; D gene: NA; J gene: TRBJ1-5; clone size: NA; V gene: TRBV4-3
CDR3 DNA: TGCGCCAGCAGCTTGGCAGGGCAGTTCGCAGATACGCAGTATTTT; CDR3 protein: CASSLAGQFADTQYF; CDR3 length: 15; D gene: NA; J gene: TRBJ2-3; clone size: NA; V gene: TRBV5-1
CDR3 DNA: TGTGCCAGCCTGGGGGGTTACGAGCAGTACTTC; CDR3 protein: CASLGGYEQYF; CDR3 length: 11; D gene: NA; J gene: TRBJ2-7; clone size: NA; V gene: TRBV7-2
CDR3 DNA: TGTGCCAGTAGTATGGAGGACCGTCACTCTGGAAACACCATATATTTT; CDR3 protein: CASSMEDRHSGNTIYF; CDR3 length: 16; D gene: NA; J gene: TRBJ1-3; clone size: few; V gene: TRBV19